Reported below is one T cell receptor beta chain. The antigen it recognizes is unknown. No quality values exist for individual bases; no much larger clone is one base distant. The trial excluded patients who had a history of autoimmune disease or were on systemic immunosuppression. Peripheral blood for TCR sequencing was collected from all dose cohorts at baseline, on cycle 4 day 1, and on cycle 7 day 1. Samples were obtained from an open-label, multicenter, first-in-human phase I dose-escalation trial of ivuxolimab. Adults with locally advanced or metastatic melanoma, renal cell, hepatocellular, or head and neck squamous cell carcinoma were enrolled in the trial. Before TCR sequencing, CD4+ T cells and CD8+ T cells were sorted from peripheral blood as separate populations. For sequencing of the TCRbeta CDR3 region, genomic DNA was extracted from the sorted cells. TCRbeta CDR3 regions were sequenced using the immunoSEQ Assay. Entries here come from immuneACCESS through TCRdb and include only in-frame sequences with V and J called. Some clones fail to appear in such tables; in the studies checked, an unresolved V gene covers under half of the shortfall, and the cause of the remainder is unknown. For this sample the table gives more than 90,000 clones, of which around 83% were detected only once. The top ten constitute roughly 1.5% of the sample.

This sample was included in a study of OX40 agonist ivuxolimab in advanced cancers. For context, the study as a whole: Ivuxolimab, which targeted the costimulatory receptor OX40 (CD134), was an agonistic, fully human IgG2 monoclonal antibody. Intravenous ivuxolimab was administered to patients every 2 weeks at six dose levels: 0.01, 0.1, 0.3, 1.5, 3 and 10 mg/kg. Among the 52 dose-escalation patients, around 19 had hepatocellular carcinoma, about 15 melanoma, 9 renal cell carcinoma and 9 head and neck cancer. A male proportion of approximately 83% and a mean age of about 60 years, ranging from 23 to 79, were recorded for the dose-escalation cohort. Prior anti-PD-1, anti-PD-L1 or anti-CTLA-4 therapy was permitted, and less than 45% of dose-escalation patients had received checkpoint inhibitors. Three dose-escalation patients achieved partial responses, one with hepatocellular carcinoma and two with cutaneous melanoma. The purpose of peripheral TCRbeta sequencing was to test whether ivuxolimab changed TCR sequence diversity and led to clonal T-cell expansion. The paper describes the monotherapy dose-escalation part (N = 52 patients) of the phase I trial of ivuxolimab.

Study-level results and caveats: Antigen specificity was not determined for the clonally expanded peripheral T cells. At doses of 0.1 to 3.0 mg/kg, clonal expansion of both CD4+ and CD8+ blood T cells was observed from baseline to week 6. In the 0.1-3.0 mg/kg groups, partial responders were among the patients with the lowest normalized peripheral clonal expansion, particularly in CD8+ T cells. After ivuxolimab, expanded clones were on average more numerous among CD8+ T cells than among CD4+ T cells. Low levels of normalized T-cell clonal expansion were also seen in some patients who did not respond.

CDR1 and CDR2 are read off the germline V gene (reference sequence) as LNHDA and SQIVND. The CDR3 has 15 amino acids, counting the end cysteine and phenylalanine. The only DNA kept is the CDR3, 45 bases in frame from the first base. After removal of 7 bases from V and 2 bases from J, the junction retains 5 bases not matched to a gene. The TCR originated in an adult with an advanced solid tumor such as melanoma, head and neck, liver or kidney cancer. The rearranged chain carries TRBV19 and TRBJ1-4; TRBD1 lines up with 9 middle nucleotides. The sample was CD4+ or CD8+ T cells sorted from blood, taken in a trial of the OX40 agonist ivuxolimab. DNA sequence: TGTGCCAGTAAAAACAGGGGGCCCACTAATGAAAAACTGTTTTTT. Its translation is CASKNRGPTNEKLFF.